The clone carrying this T cell receptor (beta chain) was detected only once. Its antigen remains unidentified. The data stem from a study of graft-versus-host responses after intestinal transplantation. Study-level results: High graft-versus-host to host-versus-graft clonal ratios were seen in allografts of patients with graft-donor T cell macrochimerism.

Germline V gene data show CDR1 as LGHNT and CDR2 as FRNRAP. V was clipped by 0 bases and J by 0 bases; unmatched bases: 19. The CDR3 loop spans 22 amino acids. The assay was immunoSEQ multiplex PCR, and TCRdb's table has in-frame clones only and misses some. This repertoire shows almost 70,000 clones, around 90% found once; its top ten account for less than 8%. The origin of this receptor is a human patient who received an intestinal transplant, so some T cells may come from the graft donor. Sequenced here: bone marrow, sampled roughly 110 weeks after intestinal transplantation. This chain joins TRBV12-5 and TRBJ1-3; 8 positions match TRBD1. The CDR3 DNA is TGTGCTAGTGGTTTGGTATTATCTCGTCAGGGGGCCCGAGGTAGCTCTGGAAACACCATATATTTT. Translated, it gives CASGLVLSRQGARGSSGNTIYF.